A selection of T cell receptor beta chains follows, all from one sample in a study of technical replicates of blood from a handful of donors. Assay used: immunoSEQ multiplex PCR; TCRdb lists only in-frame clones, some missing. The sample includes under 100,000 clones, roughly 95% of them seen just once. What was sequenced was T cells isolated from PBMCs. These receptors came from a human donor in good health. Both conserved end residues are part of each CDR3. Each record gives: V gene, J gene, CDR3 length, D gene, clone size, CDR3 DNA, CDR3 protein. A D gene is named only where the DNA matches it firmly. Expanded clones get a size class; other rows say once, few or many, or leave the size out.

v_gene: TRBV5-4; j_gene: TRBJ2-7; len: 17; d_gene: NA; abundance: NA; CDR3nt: TGTGCCAGCAGCTTGTTTCAACTGAAAGCGGGCCACTACGAGCAGTACTTC; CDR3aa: CASSLFQLKAGHYEQYF
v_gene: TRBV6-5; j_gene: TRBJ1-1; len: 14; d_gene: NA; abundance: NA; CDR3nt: TGTGCCAGCAGTTTCACCCACCCGTCAGTCGAAGCTTTCTTT; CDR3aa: CASSFTHPSVEAFF
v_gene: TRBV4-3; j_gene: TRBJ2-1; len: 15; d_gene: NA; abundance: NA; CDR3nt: TGCGCCAGCAGCCAGGGGCCGCACCCTCAGGAGGAGCAGTTCTTC; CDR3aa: CASSQGPHPQEEQFF
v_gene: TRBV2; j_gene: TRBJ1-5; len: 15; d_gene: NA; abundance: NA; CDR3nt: TGTGCCAGCACCCAGGGCGAAAATAGCAATCAGCCCCAGCATTTT; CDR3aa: CASTQGENSNQPQHF
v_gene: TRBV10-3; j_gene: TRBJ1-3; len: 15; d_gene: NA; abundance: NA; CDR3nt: TGTGCCATCCGAGTTGGGGGAGGGTATGGAAACACCATATATTTT; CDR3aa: CAIRVGGGYGNTIYF
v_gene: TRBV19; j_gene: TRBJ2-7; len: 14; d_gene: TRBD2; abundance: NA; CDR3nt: TGTGCCAGCTCCGGACTAGCGGGGACCTACGAGCAGTACTTC; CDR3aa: CASSGLAGTYEQYF
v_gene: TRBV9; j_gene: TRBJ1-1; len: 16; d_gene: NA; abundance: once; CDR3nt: TGTGCCAGCAGCTTCGGAGTCGGGGTGGGAGGCGCTGAAGCTTTCTTT; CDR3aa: CASSFGVGVGGAEAFF
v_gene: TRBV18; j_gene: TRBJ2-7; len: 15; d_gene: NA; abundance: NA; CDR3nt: TGTGCCAGCTCACCATCGGACAGCGAGGGCTACGAGCAGTACTTC; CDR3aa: CASSPSDSEGYEQYF
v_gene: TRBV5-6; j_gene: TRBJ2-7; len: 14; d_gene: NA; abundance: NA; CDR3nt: TGTGCCAGCAGCTTGGCCCTAACGCTGGACGAGCAGTACTTC; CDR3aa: CASSLALTLDEQYF
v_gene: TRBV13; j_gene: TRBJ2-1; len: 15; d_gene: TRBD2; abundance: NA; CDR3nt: TGTGCCAGCAGCTTAGGGACTAGCGGGATAAGTGAGCAGTTCTTC; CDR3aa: CASSLGTSGISEQFF
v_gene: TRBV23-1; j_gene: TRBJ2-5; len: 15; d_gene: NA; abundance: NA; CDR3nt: TGCGCCAGCAGTCAATTGAGGGGGATGGAAGAGACCCAGTACTTC; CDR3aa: CASSQLRGMEETQYF
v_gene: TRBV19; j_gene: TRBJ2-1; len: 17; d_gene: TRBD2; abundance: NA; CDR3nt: TGTGCCAGTAGTACTCATCGGGACTACTCCATCTACAATGAGCAGTTCTTC; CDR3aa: CASSTHRDYSIYNEQFF
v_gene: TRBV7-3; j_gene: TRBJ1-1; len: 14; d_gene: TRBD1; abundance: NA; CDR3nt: TGTGCCAGCAGCACCGGGACAGATCACACTGAAGCTTTCTTT; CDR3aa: CASSTGTDHTEAFF
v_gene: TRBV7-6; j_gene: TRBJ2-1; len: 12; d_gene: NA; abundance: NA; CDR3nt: TGTGCCAGCAGCTCGCGGGACCGAGAGCAGTTCTTC; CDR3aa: CASSSRDREQFF
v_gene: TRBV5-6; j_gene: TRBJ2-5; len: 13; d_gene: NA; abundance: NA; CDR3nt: TGTGCCAGCAGCGCCGGGACTCTTGAGACCCAGTACTTC; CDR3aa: CASSAGTLETQYF
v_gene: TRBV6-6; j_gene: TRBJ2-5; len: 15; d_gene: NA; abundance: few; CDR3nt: TGTGCCAGCAGCAGACTAGGTGCTTCTCACGAGACCCAGTACTTC; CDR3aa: CASSRLGASHETQYF
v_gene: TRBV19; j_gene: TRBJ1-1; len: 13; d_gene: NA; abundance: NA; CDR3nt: TGTGCCAGTAGTATTTCTAACAGGGTAGGGGCTTTCTTT; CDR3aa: CASSISNRVGAFF
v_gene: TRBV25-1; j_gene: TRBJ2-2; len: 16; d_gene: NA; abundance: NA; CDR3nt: TGTGCCAGCAGTGAATATGCCAGCCCAGGCACCGGGGAGCTGTTTTTT; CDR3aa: CASSEYASPGTGELFF
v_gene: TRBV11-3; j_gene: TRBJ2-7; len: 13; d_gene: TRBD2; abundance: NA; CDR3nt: TGTGCCAGCAGCCCGGGACTAGCGGGCGAGCAGTACTTC; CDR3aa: CASSPGLAGEQYF
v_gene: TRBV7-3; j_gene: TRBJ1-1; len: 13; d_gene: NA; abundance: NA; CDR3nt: TGTGCCAGCAGCTTCGGGAGGAACACTGAAGCTTTCTTT; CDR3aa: CASSFGRNTEAFF
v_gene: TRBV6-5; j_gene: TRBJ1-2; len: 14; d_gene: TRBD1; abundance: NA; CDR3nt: TGTGCCAGCAGCCCCGGACAGGAGATCCATCCCTACACCTTC; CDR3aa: CASSPGQEIHPYTF
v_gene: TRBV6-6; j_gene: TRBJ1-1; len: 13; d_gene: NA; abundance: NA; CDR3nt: TGTGCCAGCAGTTATTCAGAGAACACTGAAGCTTTCTTT; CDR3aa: CASSYSENTEAFF
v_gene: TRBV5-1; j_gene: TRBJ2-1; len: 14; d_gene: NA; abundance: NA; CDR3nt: TGCGCCAGCAGCTTCCTCGGACTATACAATGAGCAGTTCTTC; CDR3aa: CASSFLGLYNEQFF
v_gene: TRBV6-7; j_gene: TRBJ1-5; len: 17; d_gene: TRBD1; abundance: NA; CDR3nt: TGTGCCAGCAGTTACTATGGACAGGGGGCCAACAATCAGCCCCAGCATTTT; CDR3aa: CASSYYGQGANNQPQHF
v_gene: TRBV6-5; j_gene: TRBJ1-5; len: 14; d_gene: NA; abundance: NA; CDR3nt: TGTGCCAACAGTGAACGGTTTAACAATCAGCCCCAGCATTTT; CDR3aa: CANSERFNNQPQHF
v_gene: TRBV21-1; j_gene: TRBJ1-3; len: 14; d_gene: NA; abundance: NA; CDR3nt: TGTGCCAGCAAAAGGGGTAAAGCTGGAAACACCATATATTTT; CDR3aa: CASKRGKAGNTIYF
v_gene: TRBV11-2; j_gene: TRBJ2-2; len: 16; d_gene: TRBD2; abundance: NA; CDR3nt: TGTGCCAGCAGCTTAGCGGCGGGAGGGCCTGCCGGGGAGCTGTTTTTT; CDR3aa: CASSLAAGGPAGELFF
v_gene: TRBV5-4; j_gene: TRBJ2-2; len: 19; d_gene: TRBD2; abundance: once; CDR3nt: TGTGCCAGCAGCCTAAATAAAGAACTAGCGGGAGGGCCTCAAGGGGAGCTGTTTTTT; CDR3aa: CASSLNKELAGGPQGELFF
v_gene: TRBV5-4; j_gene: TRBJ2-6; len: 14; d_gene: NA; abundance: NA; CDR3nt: TGTGCCAGCAGCTGGAGCTCTGGGGCCAACGTCCTGACTTTC; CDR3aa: CASSWSSGANVLTF
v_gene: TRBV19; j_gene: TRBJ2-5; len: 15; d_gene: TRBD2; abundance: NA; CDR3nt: TGTGCCAGTAGTATCATAGCGGGAGTTCGGGAGACCCAGTACTTC; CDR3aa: CASSIIAGVRETQYF
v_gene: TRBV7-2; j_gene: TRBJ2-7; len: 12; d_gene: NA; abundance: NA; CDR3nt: TGTGCCAGCAGCTTACAGGGGTACGAGCAGTACTTC; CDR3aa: CASSLQGYEQYF
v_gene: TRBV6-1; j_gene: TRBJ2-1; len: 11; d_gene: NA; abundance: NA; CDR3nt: TGTGCCAGCAGTGAAGTTGAGTGGCAGTTCTTC; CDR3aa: CASSEVEWQFF
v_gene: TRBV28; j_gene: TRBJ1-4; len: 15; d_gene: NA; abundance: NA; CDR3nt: TGTGCCAGCAGTTCCAGGTTTGCAACTAATGAAAAACTGTTTTTT; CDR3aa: CASSSRFATNEKLFF
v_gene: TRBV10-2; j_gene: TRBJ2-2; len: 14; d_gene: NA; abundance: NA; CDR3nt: TGCGCCAGCAGTGAGTCCAGGGAGGCCGGGGAGCTGTTTTTT; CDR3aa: CASSESREAGELFF
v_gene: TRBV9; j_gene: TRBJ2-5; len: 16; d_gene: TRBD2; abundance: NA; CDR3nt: TGTGCCAGCAGCTTTAGACTAGCGGGAGTATGGGAGACCCAGTACTTC; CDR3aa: CASSFRLAGVWETQYF
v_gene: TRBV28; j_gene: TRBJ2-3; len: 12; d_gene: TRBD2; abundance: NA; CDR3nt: TGTGCCAGCAGTTTAGGACTAGCTCAGCAGTATTTT; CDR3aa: CASSLGLAQQYF
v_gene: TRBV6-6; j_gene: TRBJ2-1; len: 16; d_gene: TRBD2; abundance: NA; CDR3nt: TGTGCCAGCAGTTACTCGGGACTAGCGGGAGAGAATGAGCAGTTCTTC; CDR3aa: CASSYSGLAGENEQFF
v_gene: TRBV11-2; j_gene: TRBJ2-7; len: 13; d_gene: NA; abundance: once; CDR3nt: TGTGCCAGCAGCCATTACAGGGTCGGCGAGCAGTACTTC; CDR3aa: CASSHYRVGEQYF
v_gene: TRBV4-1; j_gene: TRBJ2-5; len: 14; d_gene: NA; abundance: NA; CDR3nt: TGCGCCAGCAGCCAAGGTGGCCCGGGGGAGACCCAGTACTTC; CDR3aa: CASSQGGPGETQYF
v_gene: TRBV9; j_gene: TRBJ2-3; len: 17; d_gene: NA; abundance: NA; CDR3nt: TGTGCCAGCAGCGTTCCCCAAGGCGGGATAGGGACAGATACGCAGTATTTT; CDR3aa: CASSVPQGGIGTDTQYF
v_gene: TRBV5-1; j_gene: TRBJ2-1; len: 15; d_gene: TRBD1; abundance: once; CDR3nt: TGCGCCAGCAGCTTAAGACAGGGTGTTTCCGATGAGCAGTTCTTC; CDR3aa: CASSLRQGVSDEQFF
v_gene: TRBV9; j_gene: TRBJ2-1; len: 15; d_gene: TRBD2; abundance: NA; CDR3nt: TGTGCCAGCAGCGTAGGTAGCGGGCAATACAATGAGCAGTTCTTC; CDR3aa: CASSVGSGQYNEQFF